A single sample gave rise to the 32 T cell receptor beta chains below, sequenced in a study of T cell responses to AZD1222 COVID-19 vaccine. Profiling relied on immunoSEQ multiplex PCR, and the TCRdb table lists in-frame clones only, not all of them. The sample includes some 200,000 clones, more than 75% of them seen just once. Specimen: peripheral blood, collected 28 days after the second AZD1222 dose. These receptors were collected from an adult who received the AZD1222 COVID-19 vaccine.

V usage is TRBV7-3 and J usage is TRBJ1-1; TRBD1 agrees at 7 bases. The CDR3 spans 14 residues. CDR1 and CDR2 (germline): SGHTA, FQGTGA. V lost 5 bases to trimming and J lost 1 base; unmatched junction nucleotides: 4. The CDR3 reads CASSPGQTNTEAFF. In nucleotides, the CDR3 is TGTGCCAGCAGCCCGGGACAGACGAACACTGAAGCTTTCTTT.

This clone was observed once. The CDR3, as DNA: TGTGCCAGCAGTTTAATAGCTAGGGGAGGGAGGTCCTACGAGCAGTACTTC. Protein sequence: CASSLIARGGRSYEQYF. V and J are TRBV28 and TRBJ2-7; TRBD2 aligns across 7 bases. The V gene end was trimmed by 2 bases and the J gene end by 1 base; junction bases not matched to a gene: 11. This CDR3 has 17 amino acids. The germline V gene encodes CDR1 MDHEN and CDR2 SYDVKM.

This chain joins TRBV5-6 and TRBJ2-7; D might be TRBD1 (6 bases). V lost 4 bases and J lost 2, with 16 bases in between. Germline CDR1 SGHDT, CDR2 YYEEEE. The CDR3 has 15 residues. The chain's CDR3 is CASSRDTYRTYEQYF. CDR3 DNA sequence: TGTGCCAGCAGCCGGGACACCTACAGGACCTACGAGCAGTACTTC. Full variable domain (outside the CDR3, taken from reference TRBV5-6 and TRBJ2-7): DAGVTQSPTHLIKTRGQQVTLRCSPKSGHDTVSWYQQALGQGPQFIFQYYEEEERQRGNFPDRFSGHQFPNYSSELNVNALLLGDSALYLCASSRDTYRTYEQYFGPGTRLTVT.

This chain joins TRBV20-1 and TRBJ1-2; D is uncertain. CDR1 and CDR2 from the germline V gene are DFQATT and SNEGSKA (reference sequence). The CDR3 is 10 residues long. Trimming removed 5 bases at V and 4 bases at J, with 5 bases between. CDR3 in amino acids: CSADVYGYTF. DNA for the CDR3: TGCAGTGCTGACGTCTATGGCTACACCTTC.

The chain uses TRBV28 and TRBJ2-1; 7 nucleotides match TRBD2. V dropped 7 bases and J dropped 1; count of bases not matched to a gene: 7. The germline gives CDR1 MDHEN, CDR2 SYDVKM. There are 15 residues in the CDR3. CDR3 amino acids: CASTPGRASYNEQFF. The CDR3 DNA follows: TGTGCCAGCACCCCTGGGAGGGCGTCCTACAATGAGCAGTTCTTC.

V is TRBV5-1 and J is TRBJ2-4, with 9 bases lining up with TRBD1. There are 17 residues in the CDR3. Losses at the gene ends were 3 bases for V and 6 bases for J; bases not matched to a gene: 13. Germline assignment: CDR1 SGHRS and CDR2 YFSETQ. CDR3 amino acids: CASSSMSGTGTGNIQYF. The CDR3 coding sequence is TGCGCCAGCAGCTCGATGTCCGGGACAGGGACCGGAAACATTCAGTACTTC.

As regards this clone: One end of the junction does not line up with germline, which may come from a read error. This sample includes further DNA sequences coding for the same CDR3. The chain links TRBV9 to TRBJ2-1, with a possible D match to TRBD2 (6 bases). In germline, CDR1 is SGDLS, CDR2 YYNGEE. The CDR3 consists of 10 residues. The CDR3 spells CASSGNEQFF. In DNA form, the CDR3 reads TGTGCCAGTAGCGGCAATGAGCAGTTCTTC.

V is TRBV12-3 or TRBV12-4 and J is TRBJ2-5; D gene uncertain. The CDR3 runs 13 residues. Trimming removed 3 bases at V and 5 bases at J, with 10 bases between. The CDR3 DNA follows: TGTGCCAGCAGTTTGGTCGTCGGGGAGACCCAGTACTTC. As protein: CASSLVVGETQYF.

The rearrangement joins TRBV27 to TRBJ1-5, with a possible D match to TRBD1 (5 bases). This CDR3 has 15 amino acids. Trimming took off 2 bases at V and 6 bases at J, with 14 bases between the two ends. Germline loops: CDR1 MNHEY, CDR2 SMNVEV (reference sequence). Here the CDR3 DNA reads TGTGCCAGCAGTTTAGAGTGGCAGGGAGGTCAGCCCCAGCATTTT. The encoded protein is CASSLEWQGGQPQHF.

The chain couples TRBV20-1 to TRBJ1-2; 10 bases are a match to TRBD1. CDR1 DFQATT and CDR2 SNEGSKA come from the germline V gene (reference sequence). The trim removed 3 bases at V and 2 bases at J, leaving 9 bases unmatched. The CDR3 totals 16 residues. CDR3 nucleotides: TGCAGTGCTAGTGTCCCGGGACAGGGGATCAACTATGGCTACACCTTC. Its protein is CSASVPGQGINYGYTF.

This sequence joins TRBV28 and TRBJ2-1, with 12 bases matching TRBD2. This CDR3 is built from 19 residues. Germline V gene lookup returns CDR1 MDHEN and CDR2 SYDVKM. V was pared by 5 bases and J by 4 bases, with 15 bases of the junction left unmatched. The CDR3 is CASSHLRASGRASYNEQFF. The CDR3 DNA is TGTGCCAGCAGTCACCTCCGGGCTAGCGGGAGGGCCTCATACAATGAGCAGTTCTTC.

V is TRBV6-2 or TRBV6-3 and J is TRBJ2-4; 12 nucleotides agree with TRBD2. The V gene end was trimmed by 2 bases and the J gene end by 0 bases; junction bases not matched to a gene: 8. Per the germline V gene, CDR1 is MNHEY and CDR2 is SVGEGT. This CDR3 is built from 19 residues. The CDR3 loop is CASSYPRLAGVVAKNIQYF. The DNA for the CDR3 is TGTGCCAGCAGTTACCCAAGACTAGCGGGAGTTGTAGCCAAAAACATTCAGTACTTC.

The CDR3: CASSLAGGPETQYF. The DNA for the CDR3 is TGTGCCAGCAGCTTGGCTGGGGGCCCAGAGACCCAGTACTTC. V usage is TRBV5-4 and J usage is TRBJ2-5, with D possibly TRBD1 on 6 matching bases. With 0 bases removed from V and 4 bases from J, the gap between germline ends came to 10 bases. Germline assignment: CDR1 SGHNT and CDR2 YYREEE (reference sequence). The CDR3 runs 14 residues.

This clone was observed a single time. This chain connects TRBV5-1 to TRBJ2-5; TRBD1 matches 8 bases. Germline CDR1 is SGHRS and CDR2 is YFSETQ. With 4 bases clipped from V and 7 bases from J, the junction kept 9 bases outside the gene matches. This CDR3 has 14 amino acids. In nucleotides, the CDR3 is TGCGCCAGCAGCCTGGACAGGGCCGCGGGGACCCAGTACTTC. It yields the protein CASSLDRAAGTQYF.

The gene calls are TRBV7-2 and TRBJ2-4; 8 positions agree with TRBD2. This CDR3 is built from 16 residues. Germline V gene sequence: CDR1 SGHTA, CDR2 FQGNSA. Trimming removed 6 bases from V and 2 bases from J; junction bases left unmatched: 9. The chain's CDR3 is CASSSTGGATKNIQYF. In DNA form, the CDR3 reads TGTGCCAGCAGTTCCACGGGGGGGGCGACCAAAAACATTCAGTACTTC.

The V and J genes are TRBV10-3 and TRBJ2-1, with a tentative D call TRBD2 (6 bases). The CDR3 is 14 residues long. V was shortened by 4 bases and J by 0 bases, with 7 bases between the two germline ends. Germline loops: CDR1 ENHRY, CDR2 SYGVKD. CDR3 coding DNA: TGTGCCATCAGTGTGGGGGGCTCCTACAATGAGCAGTTCTTC. This sequence encodes CAISVGGSYNEQFF.

This rearrangement joins TRBV5-4 to TRBJ1-6; the match to TRBD1 covers 9 bases. Germline V gene sequence: CDR1 SGHNT, CDR2 YYREEE (reference sequence). There are 15 residues in the CDR3. J lost 8 bases, V lost 3 bases, and 6 bases had no gene match. This CDR3 reads CASSSPDRGYSPLHF. The DNA of the CDR3 is TGTGCCAGCAGCTCACCGGACAGGGGCTATTCACCCCTCCACTTT.

This sequence joins TRBV5-5 and TRBJ1-5; perhaps TRBD1 as D (6 bases). This CDR3 is built from 15 residues. CDR1 is SGHKS, CDR2 YYEKEE, per germline (reference sequence). Deletions cut 0 bases from V and 3 bases from J, with 10 bases between. The CDR3 sequence: CASSLDRAINQPQHF. Written as DNA, the CDR3 is TGTGCCAGCAGCTTGGACAGGGCAATCAATCAGCCCCAGCATTTT.

The chain uses TRBV29-1 and TRBJ2-2; 10 positions agree with TRBD2. J lost 4 bases, V lost 2 bases, and 7 bases had no gene match. This CDR3 region has 16 residues. From germline, CDR1 is SQVTM and CDR2 ANQGSEA. CDR3 sequence reads: CSVENLAGASTGELFF. The CDR3 region has the DNA TGCAGCGTTGAAAATCTAGCGGGGGCTAGCACCGGGGAGCTGTTTTTT.

J is TRBJ2-5 and V is TRBV4-3; 7 bases are shared with TRBD1. This CDR3 is 15 amino acids long. Germline V lookup: CDR1 LGHNA, CDR2 YSLEER. Trimming removed 4 bases from V and 2 bases from J; junction bases left unmatched: 7. The CDR3 spells CASSRVPDRQETQYF. CDR3 bases: TGCGCCAGCAGCCGAGTCCCGGACAGGCAAGAGACCCAGTACTTC.

The chain combines TRBV14 with TRBJ2-2, with D hard to call. Germline V gives CDR1 SGHDN, CDR2 FVKESK. This CDR3 has 12 residues. V was cut by 1 base and J by 13 bases, with 10 bases left in between. CDR3 amino acids: CASSQAGWGLFF. The CDR3 coding sequence is TGTGCCAGCAGCCAAGCAGGTTGGGGGCTGTTTTTT.

The chain combines TRBV27 with TRBJ2-3, with unresolved D. There are 15 residues in the CDR3. Germline V gives CDR1 MNHEY, CDR2 SMNVEV (reference sequence). The V and J ends lost 3 bases and 4 bases respectively, with 14 bases between them. The CDR3 region is CASSLVRYSPDTQYF. Written as DNA, the CDR3 is TGTGCCAGCAGTTTGGTCCGGTACAGTCCAGATACGCAGTATTTT.

This clone has just one count. The rearrangement links TRBV11-2 to TRBJ2-2; D may be TRBD2 (5 bases). Germline lookup yields CDR1 SGHAT and CDR2 FQNNGV. Trimming pared 5 bases from V and 4 bases from J, leaving 11 bases between. The CDR3 totals 14 residues. CDR3 amino acids: CASSPEAGTGELFF. In DNA, the CDR3 is TGTGCCAGCAGCCCTGAGGCGGGCACCGGGGAGCTGTTTTTT.

This chain joins TRBV18 and TRBJ1-1, with a weak D call TRBD1 (5 bases). V was clipped by 4 bases and J by 4 bases, with 7 bases between them. The CDR3 loop spans 12 amino acids. Germline assignment: CDR1 KGHSH and CDR2 LQKENI. DNA for the CDR3: TGTGCCAGCTCACGGGACTTCACTGAAGCTTTCTTT. It encodes CASSRDFTEAFF.

V gene TRBV9 combines with J gene TRBJ2-7; 7 nucleotides align to TRBD2. The CDR3 is made up of 16 amino acids. Germline CDR1 SGDLS, CDR2 YYNGEE. With V trimmed by 0 bases and J by 3 bases, 9 bases remained unmatched. The CDR3 spells CASSVEGPGGFYEQYF. CDR3 sequence (DNA): TGTGCCAGCAGCGTAGAGGGGCCGGGAGGCTTCTACGAGCAGTACTTC.

V gene TRBV18 combines with J gene TRBJ2-1; 8 nucleotides line up with TRBD1. The V segment lost 4 bases and the J segment 4 bases; nucleotides outside the gene matches: 6. CDR1 is KGHSH and CDR2 is LQKENI in the germline V gene. This CDR3 region has 15 residues. CDR3 protein: CASSQGQAGYNEQFF. CDR3 DNA: TGTGCCAGCTCACAGGGACAGGCGGGGTACAATGAGCAGTTCTTC. The full variable domain, with the rest looked up from reference TRBV18 and TRBJ2-1, is NAGVMQNPRHLVRRRGQEARLRCSPMKGHSHVYWYRQLPEEGLKFMVYLQKENIIDESGMPKERFSAEFPKEGPSILRIQQVVRGDSAAYFCASSQGQAGYNEQFFGPGTRLTVL.

The rearrangement uses TRBV12-3 or TRBV12-4 and TRBJ2-1; the D gene is possibly TRBD1 (6 bases). This CDR3 spans 12 amino acids. V lost 6 bases and J lost 7, with 10 bases in between. CDR3 protein: CASSGTPNEQFF. In DNA, the CDR3 is TGTGCCAGCAGCGGGACACCGAATGAGCAGTTCTTC.

This clone appeared a single time. This rearrangement joins TRBV15 to TRBJ2-7; the D is unclear. V gave up 7 bases and J gave up 2 bases, with 12 bases separating them. Germline V CDR1 and CDR2: LNHNV, YYDKDF (reference sequence). The CDR3 runs 13 residues. The CDR3 is CATKGRWAYEQYF. The DNA for the CDR3 is TGTGCCACCAAGGGCAGGTGGGCCTACGAGCAGTACTTC.

CDR3 amino acids: CASSQGEQSVQYF. The CDR3 region has the DNA TGCGCCAGCAGCCAAGGGGAACAGTCCGTGCAGTACTTC. This sequence joins TRBV4-3 and TRBJ2-7, with no clear D. In germline, CDR1 is LGHNA, CDR2 YSLEER. This CDR3 comprises 13 residues. V lost 1 base and J lost 9, with 13 bases in between.

The chain employs TRBV27 and TRBJ1-6; D possibly corresponds to TRBD1 (6 bases). The CDR3 length is 14 residues. CDR1 and CDR2 from the germline V gene are MNHEY and SMNVEV (reference sequence). V was clipped by 3 bases and J by 8 bases, with 11 bases between them. The CDR3: CASSFVGADSPLHF. CDR3 in DNA: TGTGCCAGCAGTTTTGTGGGGGCCGATTCACCCCTCCACTTT.

This clone was found once. V usage is TRBV27 and J usage is TRBJ2-7, with a tentative D call TRBD1 (6 bases). The CDR3 runs 13 residues. The germline CDR1 and CDR2 sequences are MNHEY and SMNVEV (reference sequence). The V end was cut by 6 bases, the J end by 2 bases, with 11 bases between. CDR3: CASRRQVAYEQYF. DNA of the CDR3: TGTGCCAGCAGGCGACAGGTTGCCTACGAGCAGTACTTC.

The genes are TRBV7-8 and TRBJ1-4, with TRBD1 identical over 7 bases. This CDR3 has 14 amino acids. With V trimmed by 5 bases and J by 4 bases, 4 bases remained unmatched. From germline, CDR1 is SGHVS and CDR2 FQNEAQ. In DNA form, the CDR3 reads TGTGCCAGCAGCATCCAGGGGGGTAATGAAAAACTGTTTTTT. Translation gives CASSIQGGNEKLFF.